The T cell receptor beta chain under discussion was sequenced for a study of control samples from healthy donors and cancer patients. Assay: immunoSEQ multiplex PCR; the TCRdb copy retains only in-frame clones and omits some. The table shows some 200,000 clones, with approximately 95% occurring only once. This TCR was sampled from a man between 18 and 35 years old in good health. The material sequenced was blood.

The CDR3 loop is CATVGGERANVLTF. CDR3 sequence (DNA): TGTGCCACAGTAGGGGGGGAAAGGGCCAACGTCCTGACTTTC. The V gene is TRBV28, the J gene TRBJ2-6, with D possibly being TRBD2 (7 bases). Trimming took 10 bases from V and 5 from J, leaving 15 bases between them. CDR1 MDHEN and CDR2 SYDVKM come from the germline V gene. The CDR3 is 14 residues long. Full variable domain (missing parts from reference TRBV28 and TRBJ2-6): DVKVTQSSRYLVKRTGEKVFLECVQDMDHENMFWYRQDPGLGLRLIYFSYDVKMKEKGDIPEGYSVSREKKERFSLILESASTNQTSMYLCATVGGERANVLTFGAGSRLTVL.